A single sample gave rise to the 28 T cell receptor beta chains below, sequenced in a study of blood T cell repertoires in COVID-19. Profiling relied on immunoSEQ multiplex PCR, and the TCRdb table lists in-frame clones only, not all of them. The table lists more than 20,000 clones, 80% to 90% of them singletons. The sample consisted of peripheral blood. Receptors were obtained from a human donor with active COVID-19. The donor label of this sample is uncertain.

This clone was counted only a few times. This chain links TRBV6-6 with TRBJ1-6, with D possibly being TRBD1 (5 bases). CDR1 MNHNY and CDR2 SVGAGI come from the germline V gene (reference sequence). Deletions cut 0 bases from V and 7 bases from J, with 7 bases between. The CDR3 totals 14 residues. This CDR3 reads CASSYSEGNSPLHF. Here the CDR3 DNA reads TGTGCCAGCAGTTACTCGGAGGGGAATTCACCCCTCCACTTT.

V is TRBV6-6 and J is TRBJ1-3; D is possibly TRBD1 (6 bases). This CDR3 has 17 amino acids. Looked up from germline, CDR1 is MNHNY and CDR2 is SVGAGI (reference sequence). V was cut by 6 bases and J by 0 bases, with 18 bases left in between. The CDR3 is CASSRPQGPLSGNTIYF. DNA of the CDR3: TGTGCCAGCAGCCGACCACAGGGCCCTCTCTCTGGAAACACCATATATTTT.

The chain joins TRBV5-1 to TRBJ2-5; D uncertain. Germline V CDR1 and CDR2: SGHRS, YFSETQ. The CDR3 consists of 12 residues. Between the trimmed V and J ends, which lost 2 bases and 0 bases, there was a span of 2 bases. The chain's CDR3 is CASSFDQETQYF. The CDR3 bases are TGCGCCAGCAGCTTCGACCAAGAGACCCAGTACTTC.

The chain uses TRBV7-3 and TRBJ2-5, with 9 nucleotides matching TRBD2. Germline V CDR1 and CDR2: SGHTA, FQGTGA. The ends lost 4 bases at V and 2 bases at J; junction bases unmatched: 2. The CDR3 totals 14 residues. The CDR3 DNA reads as TGTGCCAGCAGCTCCGGACTAGCGCAAGAGACCCAGTACTTC. It encodes CASSSGLAQETQYF.

V and J are TRBV9 and TRBJ2-7; D gene unclear. CDR1 and CDR2 from the germline V gene are SGDLS and YYNGEE. V lost 1 base to trimming and J lost 3 bases, with 8 bases between them. The CDR3 is 13 amino acids. The CDR3: CASSVLAGYEQYF. CDR3 nucleotide sequence: TGTGCCAGCAGCGTATTGGCAGGCTACGAGCAGTACTTC.

V gene TRBV2 combines with J gene TRBJ1-4; TRBD1 is a possible D gene (5 bases). Germline CDR1 and CDR2: SNHLY and FYNNEI. There are 11 residues in the CDR3. The V end lost 9 bases, the J end lost 10 bases, and 12 bases lay between the germline ends. CDR3 coding DNA: TGTGCCAGTGCGGGGGGGACAAAACTGTTTTTT. This sequence encodes CASAGGTKLFF.

The genes are TRBV5-1 and TRBJ2-3, with 12 bases fitting TRBD2. This CDR3 contains 15 residues. The V gene end was trimmed by 5 bases and the J gene end by 6 bases; junction bases not matched to a gene: 7. Germline V gene lookup returns CDR1 SGHRS and CDR2 YFSETQ. CDR3 amino acids: CASRSSGGARDTQYF. CDR3 coding DNA: TGCGCCAGCAGGTCTAGCGGGGGGGCCCGGGATACGCAGTATTTT.

This clone was picked up a small number of times. The chain employs TRBV9 and TRBJ1-1; TRBD1 agrees at 9 bases. The CDR3 covers 15 residues. V lost 5 bases, J lost 4 bases, and 9 bases stayed unmatched. Per the germline V gene, CDR1 is SGDLS and CDR2 is YYNGEE. The CDR3 DNA sequence: TGTGCCAGCAGAGCCGGGACAGGGTATGGCACTGAAGCTTTCTTT. Residues: CASRAGTGYGTEAFF.

As for this clone: Its ends do not fully match the called genes, so a read error is possible. The genes are TRBV12-3 or TRBV12-4 and TRBJ2-7, with TRBD2 matching over 9 bases. This CDR3 is built from 12 residues. In DNA, the CDR3 is TGTGCCAGCAGTTTTACGCGGGGGGGCCGTTCATTC. Residues: CASSFTRGGRSF.

The chain has TRBV9 and TRBJ2-3, with 8 bases that match TRBD2. Germline V CDR1 and CDR2: SGDLS, YYNGEE. CDR3 size: 17 residues. Unmatched junction bases numbered 11, after V lost 4 bases and J lost 1 base. DNA of the CDR3: TGTGCCAGCAGCCCGCGATTTAGCGGGGCTCGCACAGATACGCAGTATTTT. It is translated as CASSPRFSGARTDTQYF.

This chain links TRBV29-1 with TRBJ2-1; possible D gene TRBD2, 5 bases. Trimming left V 3 bases short and J 8 bases short, with 14 bases between. The CDR3 extends over 13 amino acids. Looked up from germline, CDR1 is SQVTM and CDR2 is ANQGSEA. For the CDR3, the DNA is TGCAGCGTTGACCCCCTAGCTGGCGATGAGCAGTTCTTC. The encoded protein is CSVDPLAGDEQFF.

V is TRBV2 and J is TRBJ2-3; D remains ambiguous. V shed 6 bases and J shed 1 base, with 5 bases lying between them. This CDR3 contains 12 residues. Germline V gives CDR1 SNHLY, CDR2 FYNNEI. CDR3 in amino acids: CASSPRTDTQYF. CDR3 nucleotides: TGTGCCAGCAGCCCTCGCACAGATACGCAGTATTTT.

The chain combines TRBV15 with TRBJ2-3, with no clear D. The CDR3 sequence is 15 residues long. V lost 0 bases to trimming and J lost 0 bases, with 7 bases between them. Germline V gene data show CDR1 as LNHNV and CDR2 as YYDKDF (reference sequence). The CDR3: CATSRDAGSTDTQYF. The CDR3 nucleotides read TGTGCCACCAGCAGAGATGCCGGTAGCACAGATACGCAGTATTTT.

This chain links TRBV28 with TRBJ2-1; 11 nucleotides match TRBD2. Germline lookup yields CDR1 MDHEN and CDR2 SYDVKM. The V and J ends lost 5 bases and 0 bases, in that order; junction bases with no gene match: 12. The CDR3 extends over 19 amino acids. The CDR3 DNA follows: TGTGCCAGCAGTCCCCGAGGACTAGCGGGCCCTAGCTCCTACAATGAGCAGTTCTTC. Amino acids: CASSPRGLAGPSSYNEQFF.

This clone has just one count. The rearrangement links TRBV7-2 to TRBJ2-3; TRBD2 is a possible D gene (6 bases). The V gene's germline CDR1 is SGHTA and CDR2 FQGNSA. The V end was cut by 5 bases, the J end by 2 bases, with 17 bases between. This CDR3 spans 16 amino acids. CDR3 in amino acids: CASSPGMGGYTDTQYF. The CDR3 DNA is TGTGCCAGCAGCCCCGGGATGGGGGGTTACACAGATACGCAGTATTTT.

This clone was seen just once. V is TRBV5-1 and J is TRBJ2-7; 9 positions match TRBD1. The length of the CDR3 is 17 residues. Germline V gives CDR1 SGHRS, CDR2 YFSETQ. V lost 4 bases, J lost 4 bases, and 15 bases stayed unmatched. The CDR3 nucleotides are TGCGCCAGCAGCCAGGGCGGGACAGGGAAAATTTCGTACGAGCAGTACTTC. It specifies CASSQGGTGKISYEQYF.

V and J are TRBV5-1 and TRBJ1-5; TRBD1 matches 8 bases. The CDR3 totals 16 residues. The junction had 10 bases not matched to a gene; V was cut back by 4 bases and J by 4 bases. Germline V gene lookup returns CDR1 SGHRS and CDR2 YFSETQ. The CDR3 protein is CASSPFPDRVNQPQHF. DNA of the CDR3: TGCGCCAGCAGCCCGTTTCCGGACAGGGTGAATCAGCCCCAGCATTTT.

V usage is TRBV28 and J usage is TRBJ1-2; D is possibly TRBD1 (6 bases). The germline V and J ends were trimmed by 4 bases and 8 bases, with 17 bases remaining between them. The CDR3 length is 14 residues. Germline loops: CDR1 MDHEN, CDR2 SYDVKM. The CDR3: CASSSPAQGRGYTF. CDR3 coding DNA: TGTGCCAGCAGTTCCCCGGCACAGGGTAGGGGCTACACCTTC.

J is TRBJ1-4 and V is TRBV11-3; tentatively, D is TRBD1 (6 bases). Germline values: CDR1 SGHNT, CDR2 YENEEA. Trimming stripped 5 bases from V and 0 bases from J, with 10 bases between. The CDR3 sequence is 15 residues long. The CDR3 bases are TGTGCCAGCAGCGGGACACGAGCAACTAATGAAAAACTGTTTTTT. This translates into CASSGTRATNEKLFF.

This chain uses TRBV4-1 with TRBJ2-1; TRBD2 matches 13 bases. Germline CDR1 is MGHRA and CDR2 is YSYEKL. The junction had 6 bases not matched to a gene; V was cut back by 4 bases and J by 9 bases. This CDR3 is 15 amino acids long. CDR3 in DNA: TGCGCCAGCAGCCCCGGACTAGCGGGAGAGGGTGAGCAGTTCTTC. It yields the protein CASSPGLAGEGEQFF.

The J gene is TRBJ2-5, the V gene TRBV6-2 or TRBV6-3; 8 bases fit TRBD2. Trimming cost V 0 bases and J 3 bases; bases outside gene matches: 6. The CDR3 covers 16 residues. From germline, CDR1 is MNHEY and CDR2 SVGEGT. CDR3 sequence reads: CASSYSWRGAKETQYF. The CDR3 DNA is TGTGCCAGCAGTTACTCTTGGCGGGGGGCCAAAGAGACCCAGTACTTC.

The chain uses TRBV19 and TRBJ2-2; 13 bases agree with TRBD2. Germline assignment: CDR1 LNHDA and CDR2 SQIVND (reference sequence). V shed 5 bases and J 4 bases; nucleotides not matched to a gene: 1. The CDR3 spans 15 residues. The CDR3 here is CASSWTSGSTGELFF. As DNA, the CDR3 is TGTGCCAGTAGTTGGACTAGCGGGAGCACCGGGGAGCTGTTTTTT.

The rearrangement joins TRBV19 to TRBJ2-7; possibly TRBD1 for D (6 bases). The CDR3 spans 12 residues. The V and J ends lost 7 bases and 2 bases respectively, with 9 bases between them. The germline V gene has CDR1 LNHDA and CDR2 SQIVND (reference sequence). The chain's CDR3 is CASTGDTYEQYF. In DNA form, the CDR3 reads TGTGCCAGTACCGGGGACACCTACGAGCAGTACTTC.

This clone was seen a handful of times. The chain joins TRBV2 to TRBJ1-1; possibly TRBD1 for D (5 bases). With 3 bases removed from V and 6 bases from J, the gap between germline ends came to 11 bases. In germline, CDR1 is SNHLY, CDR2 FYNNEI. The CDR3 has 13 residues. CDR3 in amino acids: CASSEGEVAEAFF. The CDR3 nucleotides are TGTGCCAGCAGTGAGGGGGAGGTAGCTGAAGCTTTCTTT.

The chain joins TRBV12-5 to TRBJ1-1; no reliable D call. This CDR3 contains 14 residues. Per germline, CDR1 LGHNT and CDR2 FRNRAP. V was pared by 3 bases and J by 3 bases, with 11 bases between. Here the CDR3 reads CASGFGEGYTEAFF. CDR3 DNA sequence: TGTGCTAGTGGTTTCGGGGAAGGCTACACTGAAGCTTTCTTT.

The V and J genes are TRBV3-1 (or the pseudogene TRBV3-2) and TRBJ2-3, with D possibly TRBD2 on 5 matching bases. Trimming removed 3 bases from V and 6 bases from J, with 13 bases in between. Germline CDR1 reads LGHDT; CDR2 reads YNNKEL (reference sequence). CDR3 length equals 14 residues. In DNA, the CDR3 is TGTGCCAGCAGCCATGGCCGGGAAAGGGATACGCAGTATTTT. It encodes CASSHGRERDTQYF.

This rearrangement joins TRBV6-5 to TRBJ2-3, with 9 bases identical to TRBD2. CDR3 length: 14 amino acids. J lost 3 bases, V lost 7 bases, and 5 bases had no gene match. The germline V gene encodes CDR1 MNHEY and CDR2 SVGAGI. Here the CDR3 reads CASTASGTTDTQYF. In DNA, the CDR3 is TGTGCCAGCACGGCTAGCGGGACGACAGATACGCAGTATTTT.

V usage is TRBV27 and J usage is TRBJ2-1; 10 bases are a match to TRBD2. The V segment lost 5 bases and the J segment 3 bases; nucleotides outside the gene matches: 4. The CDR3 has 15 amino acids. Germline V lookup: CDR1 MNHEY, CDR2 SMNVEV (reference sequence). The CDR3: CASSRTSGNYNEQFF. The CDR3 DNA reads as TGTGCCAGCAGTCGGACTAGCGGCAACTACAATGAGCAGTTCTTC.